A single T cell receptor beta chain is shown here with its context. Antigen unknown. The data were produced by immunoSEQ multiplex PCR, yet TCRdb's version contains in-frame clones alone and is incomplete. The sample includes 150,000 or so clones, 80% to 95% of them seen just once. The data were taken from a study of T cell responses to AZD1222 COVID-19 vaccine. Overall study results and limits: CD4 TCRs associated with vaccination spanned spike, dominating at 160-218 and 743-854. Just five or six AZD1222 recipients tested seropositive at baseline. Per reports, nearly half of all spike-specific TCRs target regions that are unmutated in variants.

CDR1 and CDR2 from the germline V gene are SGHNT and YYREEE (reference sequence). The germline V and J ends were trimmed by 3 bases and 2 bases, with 12 bases remaining between them. CDR3 length: 14 amino acids. The TCR sequence derives from an adult in good health. The chain recombines TRBV5-4 with TRBJ2-7; D might be TRBD1 or TRBD2, each matching 5 bases. Sequenced material: peripheral blood, taken on day 0 of AZD1222 vaccination. The CDR3 nucleotides read TGTGCCAGCAGCTACCGGGACGGGACCTACGAGCAGTACTTC. Its translation is CASSYRDGTYEQYF.